Sequencing of this T cell receptor (beta chain) was carried out in a study of cytomegalovirus exposure and HLA in healthy donors. The count of this clone is one. Its antigen is not known. PCR employed 60 Vbeta and 13 Jbeta primers. Profiled with immunoSEQ multiplex PCR; TCRdb holds only in-frame clones, not every one. The data show 78,000 or so clones, approximately 88% seen once. Study results and caveats: The CMV antigen specificity of a few CMV-associated chains was confirmed through in vitro analysis.

The CDR3 has 15 residues. The J segment lost 5 bases and the V segment lost 2 bases, leaving 8 bases of the junction unmatched. CDR1 is SGHDT and CDR2 is YYEEEE in the germline V gene. The gene calls are TRBV5-6 and TRBJ2-5; the match to TRBD2 covers 8 bases. Sequenced sample: PBMCs. The receptor comes from a woman in her forties or fifties in good health and CMV-seronegative. The chain's CDR3 is CASSLAGVIAETQYF. For the CDR3, the DNA is TGTGCCAGCAGCTTAGCGGGGGTTATTGCGGAGACCCAGTACTTC.